The T cell receptor (beta chain) described here comes from a study of shared clonotypes between healthy human individuals. About the research overall: Plates per donor: three CD4 naive, three CD4 memory, two CD8 naive, one CD8 memory.

Findings and caveats of the study: Apart from blood, nothing was sampled; tissue repertoires likely differ. The sharing of 4.5% to 5% of naive CD4 clonotypes was seen across a handful of donors.

Concerning this clone: No antigen is known for it. The same CDR3 arises from other DNA sequences in this sample as well.

The protocol was immunoSEQ multiplex PCR, while the TCRdb copy is restricted to in-frame clones and leaves out a portion. Among about 340,000 clones, around 79% were seen once, and the ten largest hold about 10%. The CDR3 runs to 15 residues. Trimming at V came to 4 bases and at J to 1 base, leaving 0 bases not matched to a gene. Germline CDR1 is SGHTA and CDR2 is FQGNSA. The source material was memory CD4+ T cells sorted from blood. Subset meaning: CD45RA-negative fraction. This sequence joins TRBV7-2 and TRBJ2-2, with 10 bases that match TRBD2. The receptor was isolated from a man aged 25 to 40 in good health. Here the CDR3 reads CASSWTSGNTGELFF. As DNA, the CDR3 is TGTGCCAGCAGCTGGACTAGCGGGAACACCGGGGAGCTGTTTTTT.